Each of the 16 T cell receptor beta chains below was sequenced from the same sample in a study of post-analysis software for immune sequencing data. Study-level results: Patients had higher frequencies than controls of about five TRBV segments, including TRBV5-6, TRBV5-1 and TRBV20-1.

Their antigen targets remain unknown. The TCR beta cDNA libraries contained unique molecular identifiers. TCRdb re-called the PCR reads with MiXCR, one entry per CDR3 protein. The sample lists roughly 570,000 distinct CDR3 sequences, around a third occurring once. Material: blood. The receptors originated from a girl between 2 and 17 years old with multiple sclerosis.

This clonotype was seen a handful of times. V gene TRBV6-6 combines with J gene TRBJ2-1, with D possibly matching TRBD2 (5 bases). Germline assignment: CDR1 MNHNY and CDR2 SVGAGI (reference sequence). V shed 2 bases and J shed 4 bases, with 9 bases lying between them. This CDR3 is 14 amino acids long. CDR3 in amino acids: CASSYREQYNEQFF. CDR3 DNA sequence: TGTGCCAGCAGTTACAGGGAGCAATACAATGAGCAGTTCTTC.

This clonotype was detected a few times. The chain links TRBV20-1 to TRBJ2-5; a possible D gene is TRBD2 (5 bases). CDR3 length equals 13 residues. The germline V and J ends were trimmed by 3 bases and 5 bases, with 13 bases remaining between them. CDR1 and CDR2 from the germline V gene are DFQATT and SNEGSKA (reference sequence). Here the CDR3 DNA reads TGCAGTGCTAGTTTAGGAACTAGGGAGACCCAGTACTTC. It specifies CSASLGTRETQYF.

The table lists this clonotype with many counts. CDR3 bases: TGTGCCAGCAGCCCCGGGACTAGCGGATACAATGAGCAGTTCTTC. Translated, it gives CASSPGTSGYNEQFF. The chain has TRBV7-9 and TRBJ2-1; 11 positions match TRBD2. Germline V CDR1 and CDR2: SEHNR, FQNEAQ (reference sequence). Unmatched junction bases numbered 4, after V lost 5 bases and J lost 4 bases. The length of the CDR3 is 15 residues.

This clonotype occurred a few times. This CDR3 is CASSSPSRDGAKNIQYF. DNA for the CDR3: TGTGCCAGCAGTTCCCCCAGCAGGGATGGGGCCAAAAACATTCAGTACTTC. The chain carries TRBV27 and TRBJ2-4; a weak D match, TRBD1 (5 bases). Germline CDR1 and CDR2: MNHEY and SMNVEV (reference sequence). Deletions cut 4 bases from V and 1 base from J, with 17 bases between. The CDR3 has 17 residues.

The V and J genes are TRBV9 and TRBJ2-1; the match to TRBD1 covers 7 bases. The CDR3 is 16 amino acids. J lost 2 bases, V lost 4 bases, and 9 bases had no gene match. Germline CDR1 SGDLS, CDR2 YYNGEE. The CDR3 DNA follows: TGTGCCAGCAGCCCCCGCGGGCAGGGGGCCTACAATGAGCAGTTCTTC. Translation gives CASSPRGQGAYNEQFF. The variable domain in full, with the rest retrieved from reference TRBV9 and TRBJ2-1, is DSGVTQTPKHLITATGQRVTLRCSPRSGDLSVYWYQQSLDQGLQFLIQYYNGEERAKGNILERFSAQQFPDLHSELNLSSLELGDSALYFCASSPRGQGAYNEQFFGPGTRLTVL.

This clonotype was seen a handful of times. DNA for the CDR3: TGCGCCAGCAGCCAAGGGCCAGGGGGAGAGCCCGAGCAGTACTTC. This encodes CASSQGPGGEPEQYF. The chain is built from TRBV4-1 and TRBJ2-7, with 7 bases lining up with TRBD1. The CDR3 contains 15 residues. Germline V gives CDR1 MGHRA, CDR2 YSYEKL. V shed 1 base, J shed 6 bases, and the junction held 9 bases outside the gene matches.

The rearrangement links TRBV29-1 to TRBJ1-1; no definite D call. The V end was cut by 8 bases, the J end by 2 bases, with 15 bases between. In germline, CDR1 is SQVTM, CDR2 ANQGSEA. The CDR3 is 13 amino acids. The CDR3 here is CSLLPPGNTEAFF. As DNA, the CDR3 is TGCAGCCTTCTCCCCCCGGGTAACACTGAAGCTTTCTTT. Filled out from reference TRBV29-1 and TRBJ1-1, the complete variable domain reads SAVISQKPSRDICQRGTSLTIQCQVDSQVTMMFWYRQQPGQSLTLIATANQGSEATYESGFVIDKFPISRPNLTFSTLTVSNMSPEDSSIYLCSLLPPGNTEAFFGQGTRLTVV.

The chain employs TRBV6-5 and TRBJ1-1, with a tentative D call TRBD1 (5 bases). Germline lookup yields CDR1 MNHEY and CDR2 SVGAGI. This CDR3 region has 13 residues. V lost 9 bases to trimming and J lost 4 bases, with 15 bases between them. The CDR3 sequence: CASGRGRVTEAFF. CDR3 coding DNA: TGTGCCAGTGGGAGGGGACGGGTCACTGAAGCTTTCTTT.

This clonotype was seen a handful of times. J is TRBJ1-6 and V is TRBV5-1; no reliable D call. V was clipped by 4 bases and J by 7 bases, with 18 bases between them. Germline V CDR1 and CDR2: SGHRS, YFSETQ. CDR3 size: 16 residues. CDR3 DNA: TGCGCCAGCAGCGCCCCATTCTCTAAAGGGAATTCACCCCTCCACTTT. It yields the protein CASSAPFSKGNSPLHF.

This clonotype was seen at least ten times. The junction and the germline gene differ at one end; a read error may be behind it. The rearrangement joins TRBV4-1 to TRBJ2-7; 9 bases align to TRBD1. The CDR3 extends over 15 amino acids. CDR1 is MGHRA, CDR2 YSYEKL, per germline. CDR3 region: CASSQGGQGSHEQYF. The CDR3 DNA is TGCGCCAGCAGCCAAGGGGGACAGGGCTCCCACGAGCAGTACTTC.

V is TRBV29-1 and J is TRBJ1-5, with TRBD1 identical over 7 bases. Trimming took 7 bases from V and 6 from J; bases not matched to a gene: 9. The germline gives CDR1 SQVTM, CDR2 ANQGSEA. This CDR3 contains 13 residues. The CDR3 bases are TGCAGCGCCTCAAGGGGGCCGGGTCAGCCCCAGCATTTT. Protein sequence: CSASRGPGQPQHF.

This clonotype has ten or more counts. The chain is built from TRBV20-1 and TRBJ2-5; no reliable D call. Trimming stripped 5 bases from V and 5 bases from J, with 12 bases between. The length of the CDR3 is 12 residues. In germline, CDR1 is DFQATT, CDR2 SNEGSKA (reference sequence). The DNA of the CDR3 is TGCAGTGCTTCCCCAGCTGGGGAGACCCAGTACTTC. This sequence encodes CSASPAGETQYF.

The chain combines TRBV2 with TRBJ1-1; D gene unclear. The CDR3 runs 11 residues. The germline CDR1 and CDR2 sequences are SNHLY and FYNNEI. The ends were cut back, 6 bases at V and 7 bases at J, with 9 bases in the middle. The CDR3 protein is CASRIEVEAFF. The CDR3 DNA reads as TGTGCCAGCAGGATAGAGGTTGAAGCTTTCTTT.

This clonotype showed up just a few times. This rearrangement joins TRBV7-6 to TRBJ2-4; no clear D. V was trimmed by 1 base and J by 10 bases, leaving 11 bases between them. This CDR3 is built from 13 residues. From germline, CDR1 is SGHVS and CDR2 FNYEAQ. As DNA, the CDR3 is TGTGCCAGCAGCTTAGGGGAACGAGCTATTCAGTACTTC. This encodes CASSLGERAIQYF. The whole variable domain, filled in from reference TRBV7-6 and TRBJ2-4, reads GAGVSQSPRYKVTKRGQDVALRCDPISGHVSLYWYRQALGQGPEFLTYFNYEAQQDKSGLPNDRFSAERPEGSISTLTIQRTEQRDSAMYRCASSLGERAIQYFGAGTRLSVL.

This clonotype was seen more than once but under ten times. This rearrangement joins TRBV6-5 to TRBJ2-5; TRBD1 might be the D (5 bases). The CDR3 runs to 14 residues. Germline CDR1 reads MNHEY; CDR2 reads SVGAGI. Trimming took off 6 bases at V and 0 bases at J, with 11 bases between the two ends. Written as DNA, the CDR3 is TGTGCCAGCAGAGAGACGACAGACCAAGAGACCCAGTACTTC. Translating gives CASRETTDQETQYF.

The rearrangement uses TRBV20-1 and TRBJ2-5; D is undetermined. Germline CDR1 is DFQATT and CDR2 is SNEGSKA (reference sequence). V lost 5 bases, J lost 5 bases, and 6 bases lay in between. This CDR3 is built from 10 residues. CDR3 nucleotide sequence: TGCAGTGCTCAGGCGGAGACCCAGTACTTC. It yields the protein CSAQAETQYF.